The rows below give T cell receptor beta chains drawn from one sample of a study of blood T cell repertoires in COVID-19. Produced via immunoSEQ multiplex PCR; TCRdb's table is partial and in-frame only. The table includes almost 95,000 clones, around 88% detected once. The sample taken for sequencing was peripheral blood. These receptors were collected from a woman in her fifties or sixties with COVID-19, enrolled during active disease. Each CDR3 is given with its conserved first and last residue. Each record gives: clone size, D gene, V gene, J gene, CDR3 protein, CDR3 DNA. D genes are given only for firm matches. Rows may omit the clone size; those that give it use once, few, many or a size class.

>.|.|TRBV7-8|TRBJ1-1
CASSLASDTEAFF
TGTGCCAGCAGCTTAGCCTCGGACACTGAAGCTTTCTTT
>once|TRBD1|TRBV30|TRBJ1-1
CAWMPRGTGTEAFF
TGTGCCTGGATGCCCAGGGGGACGGGGACTGAAGCTTTCTTT
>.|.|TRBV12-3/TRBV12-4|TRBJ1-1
CASSFPWNTEAFF
TGTGCCAGCAGTTTCCCGTGGAACACTGAAGCTTTCTTT
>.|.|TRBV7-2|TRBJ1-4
CASSSAGGGSTNEKLFF
TGTGCCAGCAGCTCCGCGGGTGGGGGCTCAACTAATGAAAAACTGTTTTTT
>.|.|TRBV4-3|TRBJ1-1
CASSQDHLNTEAFF
TGCGCCAGCAGCCAAGACCACTTGAACACTGAAGCTTTCTTT
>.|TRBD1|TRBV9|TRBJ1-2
CASSVEGTGLARTF
TGTGCCAGCAGCGTAGAGGGGACAGGGCTAGCTAGGACCTTC
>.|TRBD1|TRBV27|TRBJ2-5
CASSSTGGKETQYF
TGTGCCAGCAGTTCGACAGGGGGCAAAGAGACCCAGTACTTC
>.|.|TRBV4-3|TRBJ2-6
CASSLGSAGANVLTF
TGCGCCAGCAGCCTCGGTTCTGCTGGGGCCAACGTCCTGACTTTC
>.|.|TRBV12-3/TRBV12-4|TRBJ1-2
CASSLGGNYGYTF
TGTGCCAGCAGCCTTGGGGGGAACTATGGCTACACCTTC
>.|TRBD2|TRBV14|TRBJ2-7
CASSPASGGAYF
TGTGCCAGCAGCCCCGCTAGCGGGGGCGCGTACTTC
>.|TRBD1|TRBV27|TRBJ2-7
CASSLYYRGHDEQYF
TGTGCCAGCAGTTTATATTACAGGGGGCACGACGAGCAGTACTTC
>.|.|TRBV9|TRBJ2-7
CASSFVGGGEQYF
TGTGCCAGCAGCTTTGTGGGAGGGGGCGAGCAGTACTTC
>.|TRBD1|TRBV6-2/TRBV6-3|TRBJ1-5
CASSYLNRGQPQHF
TGTGCCAGCAGTTACCTGAACAGGGGTCAGCCCCAGCATTTT
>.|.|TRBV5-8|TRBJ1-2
CASSLNGYGYTF
TGTGCCAGCAGCTTGAACGGCTATGGCTACACCTTC
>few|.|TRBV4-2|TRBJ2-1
CASSQTGGRDNEQFF
TGTGCCAGCAGCCAGACCGGGGGGCGAGACAATGAGCAGTTCTTC
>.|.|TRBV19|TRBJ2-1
CASSKGNYNEQFF
TGTGCCAGTAGTAAGGGGAACTACAATGAGCAGTTCTTC
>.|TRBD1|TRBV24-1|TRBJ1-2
CATSDLTGAGYTF
TGTGCCACCAGTGACCTGACAGGGGCTGGCTACACCTTC
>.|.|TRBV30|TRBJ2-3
CAWSRWSSSDTQYF
TGTGCCTGGAGTAGGTGGTCTAGCTCAGATACGCAGTATTTT
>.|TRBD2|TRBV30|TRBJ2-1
CACTSGGFNEQFF
TGTGCCTGTACTAGCGGGGGCTTCAATGAGCAGTTCTTC
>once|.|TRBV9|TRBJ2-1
CASSALGLGSYNEQFF
TGTGCCAGCAGCGCCCTGGGCCTGGGCTCCTACAATGAGCAGTTCTTC
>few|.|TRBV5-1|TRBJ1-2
CASSLGPTGKNYGYTF
TGCGCCAGCAGCTTAGGTCCAACGGGGAAAAACTATGGCTACACCTTC
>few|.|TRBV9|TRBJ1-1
CASSPRAGRNTEAFF
TGTGCCAGCAGCCCTCGGGCAGGGCGTAACACTGAAGCTTTCTTT
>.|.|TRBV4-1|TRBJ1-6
CASSRTQGRNSPLHF
TGCGCCAGCAGCCGCACACAGGGACGTAATTCACCCCTCCACTTT
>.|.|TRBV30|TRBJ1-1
CAWTVFNEAFF
TGTGCCTGGACAGTTTTTAATGAAGCTTTCTTT
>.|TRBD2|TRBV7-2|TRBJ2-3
CASSAPGLAGANTQYF
TGTGCCAGCAGCGCGCCGGGACTAGCGGGGGCGAATACGCAGTATTTT
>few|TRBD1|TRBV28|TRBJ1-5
CASSKRTGVDQPQHF
TGTGCCAGCAGTAAACGGACAGGGGTGGATCAGCCCCAGCATTTT
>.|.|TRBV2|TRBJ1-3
CASSDRGYTIYF
TGTGCCAGCAGTGATAGGGGGTACACCATATATTTT
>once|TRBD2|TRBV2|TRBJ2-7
CASSGFRGGENEQYF
TGTGCCAGCAGTGGATTCCGCGGGGGGGAGAACGAGCAGTACTTC
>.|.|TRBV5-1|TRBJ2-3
CASSSDSPTDTQYF
TGCGCCAGCAGCTCGGACAGTCCCACAGATACGCAGTATTTT
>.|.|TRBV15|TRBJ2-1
CATSRGGRGEQFF
TGTGCCACCAGCAGAGGGGGGCGGGGGGAGCAGTTCTTC
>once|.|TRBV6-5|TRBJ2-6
CASSYEGSGANVLTF
TGTGCCAGCAGTTATGAGGGCTCTGGGGCCAACGTCCTGACTTTC
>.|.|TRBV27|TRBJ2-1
CASSTSSYNEQFF
TGTGCCAGCAGTACGAGCTCCTACAATGAGCAGTTCTTC
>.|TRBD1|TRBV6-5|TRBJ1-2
CASRRQGAYYGYTF
TGTGCCAGCAGAAGACAGGGGGCCTACTATGGCTACACCTTC
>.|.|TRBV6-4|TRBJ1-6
CASARGRDSPLHF
TGTGCCAGCGCCCGGGGGAGGGATTCACCCCTCCACTTT
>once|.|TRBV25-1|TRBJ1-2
CASSEGSSDGYTF
TGTGCCAGCAGTGAAGGTAGCAGCGATGGCTACACCTTC
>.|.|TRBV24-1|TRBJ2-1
CATSPGGYEQFF
TGTGCCACCAGTCCGGGCGGGTATGAGCAGTTCTTC
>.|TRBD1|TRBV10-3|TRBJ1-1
CAIIPDRGTEAFF
TGTGCCATCATCCCAGACAGGGGCACTGAAGCTTTCTTT
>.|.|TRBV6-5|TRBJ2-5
CASSRSGTQYF
TGTGCCAGCAGTAGGTCGGGGACCCAGTACTTC
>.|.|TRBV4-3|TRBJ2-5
CASSQAPLAWQETQYF
TGCGCCAGCAGCCAAGCCCCCCTAGCGTGGCAAGAGACCCAGTACTTC
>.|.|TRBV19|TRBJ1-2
CASSIGQNYYGYTF
TGTGCCAGTAGTATTGGGCAGAACTACTATGGCTACACCTTC
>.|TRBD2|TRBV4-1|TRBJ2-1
CASSQTSGGAPYNEQFF
TGCGCCAGCAGCCAAACTAGCGGGGGGGCCCCCTACAATGAGCAGTTCTTC
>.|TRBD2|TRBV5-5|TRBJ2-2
CASSLAGLAGANGELFF
TGTGCCAGCAGCTTGGCCGGACTAGCGGGGGCAAACGGGGAGCTGTTTTTT